The 16 T cell receptor beta chains below all came from one sample that was sequenced in a study of blood T cell repertoires in COVID-19 (dated by TCRdb to about 2020). The library was made by the immunoSEQ multiplex PCR assay. As stored in TCRdb, this immuneACCESS dataset retains in-frame rearrangements with V and J assigned. A fraction of the clones does not appear; measured against another copy, unresolved V genes explain less than half of the discrepancy, and the remainder lacks a known reason. This sample lists some 260,000 clones; around nine tenths were detected once. The top ten clonotypes cover approximately 1.9% of the sample. Material: PBMCs or T cells enriched from blood (not recorded which). These receptors came from a woman aged 18-30 years who had recovered from COVID-19.

This clone was detected a few times. J is TRBJ1-5 and V is TRBV5-4; 10 bases agree with TRBD1. Per the germline V gene, CDR1 is SGHNT and CDR2 is YYREEE (reference sequence). This CDR3 has 14 amino acids. Germline trimming cut 4 bases from V and 6 bases from J; bases unmatched to any gene: 4. This chain's CDR3 is CASSRQGALQPQHF. Here the CDR3 DNA reads TGTGCCAGCAGCCGACAGGGGGCGCTTCAGCCCCAGCATTTT.

V and J are TRBV5-4 and TRBJ1-2, with 7 bases aligning to TRBD1. CDR1 and CDR2 (germline): SGHNT, YYREEE (reference sequence). This CDR3 contains 15 residues. V lost 4 bases, J lost 7 bases, and 13 bases stayed unmatched. CDR3: CASSPQGGLIGGYTF. The DNA of the CDR3 is TGTGCCAGCAGCCCCCAAGGGGGCTTGATAGGTGGCTACACCTTC.

The chain carries TRBV5-1 and TRBJ1-3; 8 nucleotides match TRBD1. The CDR3 is 13 amino acids. V gave up 4 bases and J gave up 4 bases; unmatched junction bases: 1. Germline CDR1 reads SGHRS; CDR2 reads YFSETQ. CDR3 sequence: CASSPGGGNTIYF. CDR3 DNA: TGCGCCAGCAGCCCAGGGGGCGGAAACACCATATATTTT.

This clone was seen a single time. The rearrangement uses TRBV4-1 and TRBJ1-1; no clear D. Germline lookup yields CDR1 MGHRA and CDR2 YSYEKL. This CDR3 spans 13 amino acids. V was trimmed by 4 bases and J by 8 bases, leaving 14 bases between them. The CDR3, as DNA: TGCGCCAGCAGCCGGGGAGAAAAAGGGGAAGCTTTCTTT. Translating gives CASSRGEKGEAFF.

This chain connects TRBV9 to TRBJ2-1; tentatively, D is TRBD2 (6 bases). Germline CDR1 and CDR2: SGDLS and YYNGEE. V dropped 6 bases and J dropped 0 bases, with 19 bases sitting between them. The CDR3 is 17 residues long. CDR3 DNA: TGTGCCAGCACTGGGGGAGGTGGGAGCAGCTCCTACAATGAGCAGTTCTTC. Encoded protein: CASTGGGGSSSYNEQFF.

The chain combines TRBV29-1 with TRBJ2-1; no clear D. Germline CDR1 SQVTM, CDR2 ANQGSEA. Deletions cut 4 bases from V and 0 bases from J, with 16 bases between. CDR3 size: 16 residues. CDR3 coding DNA: TGCAGCGTTGCCCCTCCTATCCCAGGCTCCTACAATGAGCAGTTCTTC. It is translated as CSVAPPIPGSYNEQFF.

As DNA, the CDR3 is TGTGCCAGCAGCTCACCCGGGATGTTGACACTCTACACCTTC. Translation gives CASSSPGMLTLYTF. The chain couples TRBV5-4 to TRBJ1-2, with unresolved D. Trimming removed 3 bases at V and 10 bases at J, with 19 bases between. The CDR3 length is 14 residues. Germline CDR1 SGHNT, CDR2 YYREEE (reference sequence). Drawing the rest from reference TRBV5-4 and TRBJ1-2, the complete variable domain is ETGVTQSPTHLIKTRGQQVTLRCSSQSGHNTVSWYQQALGQGPQFIFQYYREEENGRGNFPPRFSGLQFPNYSSELNVNALELDDSALYLCASSSPGMLTLYTFGSGTRLTVV.

This chain links TRBV28 with TRBJ2-7; D possibly corresponds to TRBD1 (7 bases). V was pared by 6 bases and J by 4 bases, with 13 bases between. The CDR3 totals 13 residues. Germline values: CDR1 MDHEN, CDR2 SYDVKM. The CDR3 DNA sequence: TGTGCCAGCAGACACCCAGGGGGGTACGAGCAGTACTTC. Its translation: CASRHPGGYEQYF.

V and J are TRBV11-2 and TRBJ1-6, with D possibly matching TRBD1 (5 bases). CDR3 length equals 15 residues. V shed 3 bases and J shed 2 bases, with 8 bases lying between them. Germline V gives CDR1 SGHAT, CDR2 FQNNGV. The CDR3 DNA follows: TGTGCCAGCAGCTTCCAAGGGGCCTATAATTCACCCCTCCACTTT. Its translation: CASSFQGAYNSPLHF.

CDR3 protein: CASRLALRNPFRNIQYF. DNA of the CDR3: TGTGCCAGCAGGTTAGCTCTCCGCAACCCTTTTCGAAACATTCAGTACTTC. This chain links TRBV21-1 with TRBJ2-4; TRBD2 is the table's D call and was not checked against the DNA. TRBV21-1 is assigned pseudogene status. The CDR3 is 17 amino acids.

The J gene is TRBJ2-7, the V gene TRBV29-1; 7 bases are a match to TRBD2. CDR3 size: 13 residues. Trimming at V came to 0 bases and at J to 9 bases, leaving 8 bases not matched to a gene. Germline V gives CDR1 SQVTM, CDR2 ANQGSEA. The CDR3 nucleotides read TGCAGCGTTGAAGATCTCAGGGAGCGGGGGCAGTACTTC. This sequence encodes CSVEDLRERGQYF.

The chain links TRBV11-3 to TRBJ1-6; 7 bases align to TRBD1. The CDR3 is 15 amino acids. Germline V gene lookup returns CDR1 SGHNT and CDR2 YENEEA. The ends lost 1 base at V and 6 bases at J; junction bases unmatched: 3. CDR3 protein: CASSLVPGGNSPLHF. CDR3 coding DNA: TGTGCCAGCAGCTTAGTTCCAGGGGGTAATTCACCCCTCCACTTT.

The gene calls are TRBV4-1 and TRBJ2-2; possibly TRBD2 for D (6 bases). The germline V gene encodes CDR1 MGHRA and CDR2 YSYEKL. The CDR3 covers 16 residues. V was clipped by 1 base and J by 5 bases, with 14 bases between them. CDR3 nucleotide sequence: TGCGCCAGCAGCCAAGGGGTCAGGGACTTGACCGGGGAGCTGTTTTTT. The encoded protein is CASSQGVRDLTGELFF.

A few counts support this clone. The V call is TRBV4-1, the J call TRBJ2-7; perhaps TRBD2 as D (5 bases). The CDR3 totals 15 residues. Germline loops: CDR1 MGHRA, CDR2 YSYEKL. Trimming shortened V by 1 base and J by 3 bases, and 13 bases separated the two germline ends. CDR3 sequence reads: CASSQGQGSVYEQYF. In nucleotides, the CDR3 is TGCGCCAGCAGCCAAGGTCAAGGTAGCGTCTACGAGCAGTACTTC.

In its sample, this clone was seen once. The chain carries TRBV11-2 and TRBJ2-2; tentative D call: TRBD2 (6 bases). V shed 1 base and J shed 6 bases, with 12 bases lying between them. This CDR3 contains 15 residues. Germline lookup yields CDR1 SGHAT and CDR2 FQNNGV. As DNA, the CDR3 is TGTGCCAGCAGCTTAGTGAGAGGGGAGGCCGGGGAGCTGTTTTTT. Translated, it gives CASSLVRGEAGELFF.

The J gene is TRBJ1-1, the V gene TRBV3-1 (or the pseudogene TRBV3-2); D unresolved. Trimming removed 4 bases at V and 0 bases at J, with 6 bases between. Germline CDR1 LGHDT, CDR2 YNNKEL (reference sequence). The CDR3 runs to 13 residues. The CDR3 DNA reads as TGTGCCAGCAGCCGTACAGTGAACACTGAAGCTTTCTTT. Translation: CASSRTVNTEAFF.